What follows describes a single TCR beta chain. Antigen: not known. This CDR3 spans 12 amino acids. Per the germline V gene, CDR1 is SGHDT and CDR2 is YYEEEE. V was clipped by 4 bases and J by 6 bases, with 10 bases between them. This entry comes from a study of OX40 agonist ivuxolimab in advanced cancers. The study's findings and limits: Low levels of normalized T-cell clonal expansion also appeared in some nonresponders.

Method: immunoSEQ multiplex PCR; TCRdb's copy keeps in-frame clones and lacks some. Of around 50,000 clones listed, 83% are singletons. The gene calls are TRBV5-6 and TRBJ1-2; D ambiguous. The source material was CD4+ or CD8+ T cells sorted from blood, sampled in a trial of the OX40 agonist ivuxolimab. The TCR was taken from an adult with an advanced solid tumor such as melanoma, head and neck, liver or kidney cancer. DNA for the CDR3: TGTGCCAGCAGCCCCGGGTCTCATGGCTACACCTTC. As protein: CASSPGSHGYTF.